This TCR beta chain was observed in a study of control samples from healthy donors and cancer patients. Per germline, CDR1 MDHEN and CDR2 SYDVKM. This CDR3 contains 12 residues. The V end was cut by 3 bases, the J end by 8 bases, with 8 bases between. Only in-frame clones appear in the TCRdb table, and some are missing; sequencing was by immunoSEQ multiplex PCR. The sample carries about 120,000 clones, approximately 90% recorded once. The chain links TRBV28 to TRBJ2-1; no firm D call. This clonotype was obtained from a woman aged 18 to 35 in good health. The specimen sequenced was blood. The CDR3 loop is CASSLERDEQFF. The CDR3 bases are TGTGCCAGCAGTTTGGAACGAGATGAGCAGTTCTTC.